This T cell receptor beta chain came from a study of T cell repertoires in breast cancer. Across the study: There were nine healthy control donors. About 10 reads per input cell, around 500,000 sequences per sample, on average.

Paired alpha-beta TCRs of CD8+ T cells were analyzed by expanded emulsion RT-PCR. During the second nested PCR, blocking oligonucleotides suppressed genes that were not paired. TCRdb reprocessed the emulsion pairing reads via MiXCR and lists one record per CDR3 protein. The sample holds approximately 40,000 distinct CDR3 sequences, 45% seen once. This CDR3 comprises 16 residues. Germline V gene sequence: CDR1 LNHDA, CDR2 SQIVND (reference sequence). A remark on this clonotype: The antigen is undetermined. An end of the junction differs from the germline gene, which may be a read error.

Study-wide results and limits: Emulsion RT-PCR gave a qualitative, not quantitative, TCR profile.

The chain couples TRBV19 to TRBJ1-5; D not certain. Sequencing used CD8+ T cells. The clonotype was recovered from a pool of human donors with breast cancer or a healthy control (not recorded which). The CDR3 reads CASSIVGGASNQSQHF. In DNA, the CDR3 is TGTGCCAGTAGTATTGTTGGAGGTGCTAGCAATCAGTCCCAGCATTTT.